The clone carrying this T cell receptor beta chain was seen only a few times. The sample is drawn from a study of blood T cell repertoires in COVID-19. About the research overall: Sources were T cells, B-cell-depleted T cells, or PBMCs; the material itself was cDNA or gDNA.

Under the authors' procedure: Using reference gene primer amplification, nucleated cell counts were estimated. Libraries were prepared by immunoSEQ multiplex PCR; TCRdb keeps only in-frame clonotypes and omits some of them. The V and J calls and clone size are taken from that table; D and trimming were inferred from the DNA. This table has 200,000 to 250,000 clones, 86% appearing once. The TCR sequence derives from a woman aged 50 to 60 with acute or convalescent COVID-19. Sequenced: peripheral blood.

CDR3 in DNA: TGTGCCAGCAGCTTGGTGAGGGGGAGCAATCAGCCCCAGCATTTT. Protein sequence: CASSLVRGSNQPQHF. J is TRBJ1-5 and V is TRBV5-8; D is possibly TRBD1 (6 bases). Germline V gene lookup returns CDR1 SGHTS and CDR2 YDEGEE. The CDR3 sequence is 15 residues long. V was trimmed by 0 bases and J by 1 base, leaving 8 bases between them. Based on the CDR3 plus reference TRBV5-8 and TRBJ1-5, the full variable domain is EAGVTQSPTHLIKTRGQQATLRCSPISGHTSVYWYQQALGLGLQFLLWYDEGEERNRGNFPPRFSGRQFPNYSSELNVNALELEDSALYLCASSLVRGSNQPQHFGDGTRLSIL.